This TCR beta chain was identified during a study of blood T cell repertoires in COVID-19. Study details: Samples taken during acute and convalescent COVID-19 were collected in the United States, Italy and Spain.

This clone was picked up a small number of times. Trimming cost V 0 bases and J 2 bases, with 14 bases left between them. The germline V gene encodes CDR1 WNHNN and CDR2 SYGVQD (reference sequence). The CDR3 contains 16 residues. As handled by the study authors: Reference gene primers were amplified, and this amplification served to estimate nucleated cell counts. TCRdb's table, derived via immunoSEQ multiplex PCR, lists solely in-frame clones and lacks some. Clonal size and the V and J genes are those of that table, whereas D and trimming came from the DNA. The profile shows more than 200,000 clones, around nine tenths of them singletons.

This sequence joins TRBV10-1 and TRBJ2-7; D may be TRBD2 (6 bases). The source material was peripheral blood. This TCR derives from a man between 25 and 39 years old with active or convalescent COVID-19. The CDR3 loop reads CASSESMGGTTYEQYF. CDR3 DNA: TGCGCCAGCAGTGAGTCCATGGGGGGAACCACCTACGAGCAGTACTTC.